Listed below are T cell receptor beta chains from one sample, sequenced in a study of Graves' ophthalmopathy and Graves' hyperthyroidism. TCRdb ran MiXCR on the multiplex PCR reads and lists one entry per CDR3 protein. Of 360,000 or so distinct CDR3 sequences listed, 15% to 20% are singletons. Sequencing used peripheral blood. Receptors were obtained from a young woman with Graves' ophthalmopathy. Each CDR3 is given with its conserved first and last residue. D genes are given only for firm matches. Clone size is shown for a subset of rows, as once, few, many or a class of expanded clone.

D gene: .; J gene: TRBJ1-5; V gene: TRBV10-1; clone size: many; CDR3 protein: CASKSPGDCNQPQHF; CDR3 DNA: TGCGCCAGCAAGTCCCCGGGTGATTGCAATCAGCCCCAGCATTTT
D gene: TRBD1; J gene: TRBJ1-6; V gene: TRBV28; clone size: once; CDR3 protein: CASSKPGGGSPLHF; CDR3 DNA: TGTGCCAGCAGTAAGCCAGGGGGGGGTTCACCCCTCCACTTT
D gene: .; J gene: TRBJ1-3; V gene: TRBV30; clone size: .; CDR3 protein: CAWKRAGNTIYF; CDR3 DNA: TGTGCCTGGAAAAGGGCTGGAAACACCATATATTTT
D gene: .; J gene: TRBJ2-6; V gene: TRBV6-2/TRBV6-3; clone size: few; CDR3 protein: CASSLEGGANVLTF; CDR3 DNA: TGTGCCAGCAGTTTGGAGGGGGGGGCCAACGTCCTGACTTTC
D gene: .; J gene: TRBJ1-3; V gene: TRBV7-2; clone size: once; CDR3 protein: CASSLMLRFGNTIYF; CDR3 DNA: TGTGCCAGCAGCTTAATGTTGAGGTTCGGAAACACCATATATTTT
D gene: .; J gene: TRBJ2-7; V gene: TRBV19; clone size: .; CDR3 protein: CASSITEGAYEQYF; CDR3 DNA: TGTGCCAGTAGTATAACAGAAGGAGCCTACGAGCAGTACTTC
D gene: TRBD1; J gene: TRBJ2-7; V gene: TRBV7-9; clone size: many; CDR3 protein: CASSDRDRAYEQYF; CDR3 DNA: TGTGCCAGCAGCGACCGGGACAGGGCGTACGAGCAGTACTTC
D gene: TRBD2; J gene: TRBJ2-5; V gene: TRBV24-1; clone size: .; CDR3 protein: CATSEGLAGIGETQYF; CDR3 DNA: TGTGCCACCAGTGAAGGACTAGCGGGAATCGGAGAGACCCAGTACTTC
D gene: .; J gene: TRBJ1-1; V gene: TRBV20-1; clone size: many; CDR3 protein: CSARRFSEAFF; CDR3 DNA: TGCAGTGCGCGAAGGTTCTCTGAAGCTTTCTTT
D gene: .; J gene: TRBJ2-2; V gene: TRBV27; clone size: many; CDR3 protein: CASSPASDGTGELFF; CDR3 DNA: TGTGCCAGCAGCCCGGCTAGCGACGGAACAGGGGAGCTGTTTTTT
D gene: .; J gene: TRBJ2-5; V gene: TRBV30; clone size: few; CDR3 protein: CASGTNQETQYF; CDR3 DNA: TGTGCCTCCGGGACAAACCAAGAGACCCAGTACTTC
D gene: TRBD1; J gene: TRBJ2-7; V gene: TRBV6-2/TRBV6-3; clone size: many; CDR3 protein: CASSYMMGQGMTYEQYF; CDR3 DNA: TGTGCCAGCAGTTATATGATGGGACAGGGGATGACCTACGAGCAGTACTTC
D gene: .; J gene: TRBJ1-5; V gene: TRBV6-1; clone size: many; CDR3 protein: CASSESGEGLKAQHF; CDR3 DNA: TGTGCCAGCAGTGAAAGCGGGGAGGGCCTAAAGGCCCAGCATTTT
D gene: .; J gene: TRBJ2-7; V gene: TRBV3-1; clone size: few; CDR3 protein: CASSQKKFLGIYEQYF; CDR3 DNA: TGTGCCAGCAGCCAAAAGAAGTTTCTCGGGATCTACGAGCAGTACTTC
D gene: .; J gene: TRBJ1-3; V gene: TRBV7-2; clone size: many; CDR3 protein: CASSLAPMAVRGTIYF; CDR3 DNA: TGTGCCAGCAGCTTAGCGCCTATGGCCGTCCGAGGCACCATATATTTT